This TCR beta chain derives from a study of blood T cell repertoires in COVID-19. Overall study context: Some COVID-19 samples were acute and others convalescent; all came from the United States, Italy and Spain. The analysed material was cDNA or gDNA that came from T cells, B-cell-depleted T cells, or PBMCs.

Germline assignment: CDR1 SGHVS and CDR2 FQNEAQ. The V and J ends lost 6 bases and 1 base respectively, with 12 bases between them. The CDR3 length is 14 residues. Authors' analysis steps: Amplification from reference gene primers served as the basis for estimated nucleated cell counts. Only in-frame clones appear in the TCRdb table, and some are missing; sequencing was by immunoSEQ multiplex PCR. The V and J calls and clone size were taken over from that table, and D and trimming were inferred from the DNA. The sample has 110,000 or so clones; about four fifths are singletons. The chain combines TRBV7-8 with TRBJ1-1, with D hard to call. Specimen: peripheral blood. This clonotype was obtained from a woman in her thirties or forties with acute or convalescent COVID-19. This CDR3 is CASRAFYGNTEAFF. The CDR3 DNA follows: TGTGCCAGCAGAGCCTTCTATGGGAACACTGAAGCTTTCTTT.